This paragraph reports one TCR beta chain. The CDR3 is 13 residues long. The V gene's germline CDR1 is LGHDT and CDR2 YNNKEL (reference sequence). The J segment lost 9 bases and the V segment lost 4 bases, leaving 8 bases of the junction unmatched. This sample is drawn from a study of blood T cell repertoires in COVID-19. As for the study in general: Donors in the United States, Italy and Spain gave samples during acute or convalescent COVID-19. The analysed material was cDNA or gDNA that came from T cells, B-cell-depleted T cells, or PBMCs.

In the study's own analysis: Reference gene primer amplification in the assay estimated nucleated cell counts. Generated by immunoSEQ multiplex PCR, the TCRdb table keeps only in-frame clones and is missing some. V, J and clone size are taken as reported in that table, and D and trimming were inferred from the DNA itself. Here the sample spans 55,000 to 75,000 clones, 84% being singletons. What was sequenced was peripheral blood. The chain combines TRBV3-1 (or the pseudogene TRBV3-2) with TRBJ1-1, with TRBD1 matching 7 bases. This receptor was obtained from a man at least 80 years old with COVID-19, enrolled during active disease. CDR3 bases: TGTGCCAGCAGCCCGGGACAGCCAAAAAAAGCTTTCTTT. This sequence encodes CASSPGQPKKAFF.